Listed here are 20 T cell receptor beta chains from one sample, sequenced in a study of blood T cell repertoires in COVID-19. Profiled with immunoSEQ multiplex PCR; TCRdb holds only in-frame clones, not every one. This table has 150,000 or so clones, about four fifths appearing once. Sequenced material: peripheral blood. The receptors derive from a woman aged 70-85 years with acute or convalescent COVID-19.

This clone came up once. The rearrangement uses TRBV6-5 and TRBJ2-7; 9 positions match TRBD1. Trimming cost V 3 bases and J 4 bases; bases outside gene matches: 4. Germline values: CDR1 MNHEY, CDR2 SVGAGI. The CDR3 sequence is 14 residues long. CDR3 DNA: TGTGCCAGCAGTTATTCGGACAGGGGTTACGAGCAGTACTTC. This sequence encodes CASSYSDRGYEQYF.

The V and J genes are TRBV4-3 and TRBJ2-5, with 11 bases matching TRBD2. This CDR3 region has 18 residues. The junction had 8 bases not matched to a gene; V was cut back by 0 bases and J by 2 bases. Germline CDR1 is LGHNA and CDR2 is YSLEER. CDR3 sequence reads: CASSQEFFGTSGQETQYF. The CDR3, as DNA: TGCGCCAGCAGCCAAGAGTTTTTCGGGACTAGCGGACAAGAGACCCAGTACTTC.

This chain uses TRBV6-4 with TRBJ2-2, with TRBD1 as a possible D gene (6 bases). The length of the CDR3 is 18 residues. The V gene lost 2 bases and the J gene lost 6 bases, with 22 bases spanning the gap. From germline, CDR1 is MRHNA and CDR2 SNTAGT. CDR3 nucleotides: TGTGCCAGCAGTGACCTCGATGTCCACAGGGAAAGGCCCGGGGAGCTGTTTTTT. It specifies CASSDLDVHRERPGELFF.

The genes are TRBV7-6 and TRBJ2-7; TRBD1 is a possible D gene (6 bases). Trimming removed 5 bases from V and 7 bases from J, with 9 bases in between. The CDR3 totals 11 residues. Germline assignment: CDR1 SGHVS and CDR2 FNYEAQ. The CDR3 spells CASSPQGEQYF. The CDR3 DNA follows: TGTGCCAGCAGCCCCCAGGGGGAGCAGTACTTC.

The rearrangement uses TRBV2 and TRBJ1-1; tentative D call: TRBD1 (5 bases). The CDR3 has 14 residues. V was pared by 6 bases and J by 5 bases, with 16 bases between. CDR1 SNHLY and CDR2 FYNNEI come from the germline V gene. CDR3 sequence (DNA): TGTGCCAGCAGGGCGGAGGGGATCGGGACTGAAGCTTTCTTT. Amino acid sequence: CASRAEGIGTEAFF.

The J gene is TRBJ1-5, the V gene TRBV7-9, with 9 bases that match TRBD1. Trimming at V came to 5 bases and at J to 2 bases, leaving 7 bases not matched to a gene. CDR1 and CDR2 (germline): SEHNR, FQNEAQ (reference sequence). The CDR3 consists of 16 residues. CDR3 sequence (DNA): TGTGCCAGCAGCAAATGGACAGGGGATGGCAATCAGCCCCAGCATTTT. Amino acids: CASSKWTGDGNQPQHF.

This chain uses TRBV28 with TRBJ1-1; perhaps TRBD1 as D (6 bases). Trimming took off 5 bases at V and 1 base at J, with 11 bases between the two ends. Germline CDR1 reads MDHEN; CDR2 reads SYDVKM. The CDR3 has 14 residues. The CDR3 sequence: CASSPYRENTEAFF. CDR3 nucleotide sequence: TGTGCCAGCAGTCCGTACAGGGAGAACACTGAAGCTTTCTTT.

The rearrangement joins TRBV28 to TRBJ1-3; 8 nucleotides agree with TRBD1. The trim removed 8 bases at V and 2 bases at J, leaving 8 bases unmatched. CDR3 length: 15 residues. In germline, CDR1 is MDHEN, CDR2 SYDVKM. The CDR3 region has the DNA TGTGCCAGCTCGGCCTCGGGACAGGCTGGAAACACCATATATTTT. Translation: CASSASGQAGNTIYF.

This chain connects TRBV9 to TRBJ1-5, with a tentative D call TRBD1 (5 bases). The germline V gene encodes CDR1 SGDLS and CDR2 YYNGEE. The CDR3 runs 15 residues. V was shortened by 0 bases and J by 0 bases, with 7 bases between the two germline ends. CDR3 in DNA: TGTGCCAGCAGCGTAGCAGGGTATAGCAATCAGCCCCAGCATTTT. Amino acids: CASSVAGYSNQPQHF.

The genes are TRBV7-9 and TRBJ1-4; 8 positions agree with TRBD1. This CDR3 has 16 residues. Germline V lookup: CDR1 SEHNR, CDR2 FQNEAQ (reference sequence). V lost 5 bases, J lost 8 bases, and 13 bases stayed unmatched. The CDR3 loop reads CASSPRQGYSMEKLFF. The CDR3 coding sequence is TGTGCCAGCAGCCCTAGACAGGGGTACTCTATGGAAAAACTGTTTTTT.

The rearrangement links TRBV21-1 to TRBJ1-2; TRBD1 is taken as the D call from the table, unchecked against the DNA. TRBV21-1 is a known pseudogene. The CDR3 is 16 amino acids. The chain's CDR3 is CASSKALWGRLYGYTF. CDR3 DNA sequence: TGTGCCAGCAGCAAAGCGCTTTGGGGGCGGCTCTATGGCTACACCTTC.

The chain couples TRBV30 to TRBJ2-2; 7 positions agree with TRBD1. The V and J ends lost 2 bases and 7 bases, in that order; junction bases with no gene match: 10. The CDR3 length is 15 residues. CDR1 and CDR2 from the germline V gene are GTSNPN and SVGIG (reference sequence). The CDR3 DNA follows: TGTGCCTGGAGTTATTCTACAGGGGCGGGCGGGGAGCTGTTTTTT. This sequence encodes CAWSYSTGAGGELFF.

The chain joins TRBV9 to TRBJ2-5, with D possibly matching TRBD1 (6 bases). Germline loops: CDR1 SGDLS, CDR2 YYNGEE. The CDR3 spans 15 residues. Trimming took 4 bases from V and 5 from J, leaving 18 bases between them. The DNA for the CDR3 is TGTGCCAGCAGCCTATATACAGGGACGGAGGAGACCCAGTACTTC. Its protein product is CASSLYTGTEETQYF.

V usage is TRBV28 and J usage is TRBJ1-2; TRBD1 agrees at 7 bases. This CDR3 region has 13 residues. Germline values: CDR1 MDHEN, CDR2 SYDVKM. With 7 bases clipped from V and 2 bases from J, the junction kept 4 bases outside the gene matches. The CDR3 is CASIEGGNYGYTF. CDR3 nucleotides: TGTGCCAGCATAGAAGGGGGCAACTATGGCTACACCTTC.

A note on this clone: Mismatch with germline at one junction end may stem from a read error. The chain recombines TRBV11-3 with TRBJ2-1; 9 bases are a match to TRBD1. This CDR3 is built from 13 residues. The germline CDR1 and CDR2 sequences are SGHNT and YENEEA. CDR3 loop: CASSLALGQGIIF. DNA of the CDR3: TGTGCCAGCAGCTTAGCCCTCGGACAGGGGATAATCTTC.

The chain recombines TRBV27 with TRBJ2-1; no firm D call. The CDR3 loop spans 13 amino acids. Trimming pared 2 bases from V and 4 bases from J, leaving 6 bases between. The V gene's germline CDR1 is MNHEY and CDR2 SMNVEV (reference sequence). DNA of the CDR3: TGTGCCAGCAGTTTACATAGTTACAATGAGCAGTTCTTC. This encodes CASSLHSYNEQFF.

This clone showed up just a few times. The V call is TRBV18, the J call TRBJ2-3, with 10 bases identical to TRBD2. Germline V gene sequence: CDR1 KGHSH, CDR2 LQKENI. V was pared by 8 bases and J by 4 bases, with 3 bases of the junction left unmatched. CDR3 length: 13 residues. The CDR3 DNA reads as TGTGCCAGCGCCGGGACTAGCGCAGATACGCAGTATTTT. Translation gives CASAGTSADTQYF.

There are a few counts of this clone. This chain connects TRBV30 to TRBJ1-6; 7 positions match TRBD1. V lost 5 bases and J lost 3; bases outside the gene matches: 4. Looked up from germline, CDR1 is GTSNPN and CDR2 is SVGIG (reference sequence). The CDR3 totals 14 residues. CDR3 sequence: CAWSGQLYNSPLHF. The CDR3 nucleotides read TGTGCCTGGTCGGGACAGCTCTATAATTCACCCCTCCACTTT.

The chain links TRBV10-3 to TRBJ1-5; the D is unclear. Germline V gene data show CDR1 as ENHRY and CDR2 as SYGVKD. There are 14 residues in the CDR3. The V and J ends lost 7 bases and 3 bases respectively, with 13 bases between them. CDR3 sequence: CAIMGGSPNQPQHF. Here the CDR3 DNA reads TGTGCCATCATGGGAGGGTCCCCCAATCAGCCCCAGCATTTT.

The genes are TRBV11-2 and TRBJ1-2; D gene unclear. Trimming took 0 bases from V and 3 from J, leaving 11 bases between them. Germline CDR1 is SGHAT and CDR2 is FQNNGV. CDR3 length equals 15 residues. The CDR3 DNA reads as TGTGCCAGCAGCTTAGACGCCGGAGGCTACTATGGCTACACCTTC. Translation: CASSLDAGGYYGYTF.